What follows are 4 T cell receptor beta chains derived from one specimen sequenced in a study of Graves' ophthalmopathy and Graves' hyperthyroidism. Amplifying from RNA transcripts, the study obtained TCR beta CDR3 regions. RT-PCR was first run with HTBI primers, then multiplex PCR in a second round. TCRdb reprocessed the multiplex PCR reads via MiXCR and lists one record per CDR3 protein. The table lists over 650,000 distinct CDR3 sequences, over 40% of them singletons. The specimen was peripheral blood. Receptor source: an adult man with Graves' ophthalmopathy.

This clonotype was found many times. The rearrangement joins TRBV20-1 to TRBJ1-1; maybe TRBD1 (5 bases). The CDR3 extends over 11 amino acids. Trimming shortened V by 5 bases and J by 4 bases, and 8 bases separated the two germline ends. Germline CDR1 is DFQATT and CDR2 is SNEGSKA (reference sequence). The CDR3 loop reads CSALGGTEAFF. CDR3 bases: TGCAGTGCTCTTGGGGGCACTGAAGCTTTCTTT.

V gene TRBV29-1 combines with J gene TRBJ2-7, with D perhaps matching TRBD1 or TRBD2 (5 bases each). Germline V gene lookup returns CDR1 SQVTM and CDR2 ANQGSEA. The CDR3 sequence is 12 residues long. The V and J ends lost 4 bases and 4 bases respectively, with 11 bases between them. DNA for the CDR3: TGCAGCGTTGCAGACGGGGCATACGAGCAGTACTTC. Its translation: CSVADGAYEQYF.

The sample holds one count of this clonotype. V is TRBV5-5 and J is TRBJ2-7, with 9 bases that match TRBD1. V shed 4 bases and J 6 bases; nucleotides not matched to a gene: 8. The CDR3 totals 14 residues. The germline V gene encodes CDR1 SGHKS and CDR2 YYEKEE (reference sequence). CDR3 sequence reads: CASSATGTGTEQYF. The CDR3 nucleotides are TGTGCCAGCAGCGCCACCGGGACAGGGACCGAGCAGTACTTC.

This chain joins TRBV3-1 and TRBJ1-1; D perhaps matches TRBD1 (6 bases). The CDR3 spans 14 residues. The germline gives CDR1 LGHDT, CDR2 YNNKEL (reference sequence). V gave up 2 bases and J gave up 0 bases, with 7 bases separating them. Written as DNA, the CDR3 is TGTGCCAGCAGCCAAAGGGGGGTGAACACTGAAGCTTTCTTT. Protein product: CASSQRGVNTEAFF.